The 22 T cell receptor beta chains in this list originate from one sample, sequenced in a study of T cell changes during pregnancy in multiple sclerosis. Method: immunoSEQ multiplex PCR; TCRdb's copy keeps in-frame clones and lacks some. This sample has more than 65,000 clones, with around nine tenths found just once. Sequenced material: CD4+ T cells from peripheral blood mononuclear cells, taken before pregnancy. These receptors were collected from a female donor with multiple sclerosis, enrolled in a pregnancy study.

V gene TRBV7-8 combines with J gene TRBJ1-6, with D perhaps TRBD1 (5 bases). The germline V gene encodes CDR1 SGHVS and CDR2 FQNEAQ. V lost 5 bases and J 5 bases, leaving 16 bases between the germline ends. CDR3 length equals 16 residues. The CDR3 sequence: CASSPQEGWNNSPLHF. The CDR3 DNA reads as TGTGCCAGCAGCCCCCAGGAGGGGTGGAATAATTCACCCCTCCACTTT. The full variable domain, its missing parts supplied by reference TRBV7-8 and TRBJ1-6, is GAGVSQSPRYKVAKRGQDVALRCDPISGHVSLFWYQQALGQGPEFLTYFQNEAQLDKSGLPSDRFFAERPEGSVSTLKIQRTQQEDSAVYLCASSPQEGWNNSPLHFGNGTRLTVT.

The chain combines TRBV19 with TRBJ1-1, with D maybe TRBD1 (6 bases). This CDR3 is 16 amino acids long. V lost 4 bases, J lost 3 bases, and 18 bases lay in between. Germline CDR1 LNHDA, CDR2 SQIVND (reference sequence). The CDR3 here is CASSKGGPPGDTEAFF. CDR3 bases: TGTGCCAGTAGTAAAGGCGGTCCCCCAGGGGACACTGAAGCTTTCTTT.

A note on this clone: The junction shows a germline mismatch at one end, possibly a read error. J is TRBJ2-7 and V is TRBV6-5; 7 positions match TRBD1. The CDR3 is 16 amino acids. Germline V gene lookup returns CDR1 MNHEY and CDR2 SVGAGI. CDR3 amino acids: CASSYFLGDSARKQYF. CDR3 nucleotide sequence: TGTGCCAGCAGCTACTTCCTGGGGGACAGCGCTAGGAAGCAGTACTTC.

The CDR3 sequence is CASRDRGADTQYF. CDR3 sequence (DNA): TGTGCCAGCCGGGACAGGGGCGCAGATACGCAGTATTTT. The chain links TRBV19 to TRBJ2-3; 10 nucleotides match TRBD1. With 9 bases clipped from V and 4 bases from J, the junction kept 4 bases outside the gene matches. Germline lookup yields CDR1 LNHDA and CDR2 SQIVND (reference sequence). CDR3 length equals 13 residues.

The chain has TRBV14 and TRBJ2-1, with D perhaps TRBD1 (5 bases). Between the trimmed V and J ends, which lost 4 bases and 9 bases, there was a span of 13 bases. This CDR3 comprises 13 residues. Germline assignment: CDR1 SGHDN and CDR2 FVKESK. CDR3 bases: TGTGCCAGCAGCCCCCTCACAAGGGGTGAGCAGTTCTTC. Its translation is CASSPLTRGEQFF.

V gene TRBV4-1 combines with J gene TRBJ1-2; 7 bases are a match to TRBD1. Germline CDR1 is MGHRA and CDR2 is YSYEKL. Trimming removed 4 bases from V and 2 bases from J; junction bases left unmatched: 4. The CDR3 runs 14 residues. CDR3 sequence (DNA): TGCGCCAGCAGCCCAGGGACAGCGAACTATGGCTACACCTTC. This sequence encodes CASSPGTANYGYTF.

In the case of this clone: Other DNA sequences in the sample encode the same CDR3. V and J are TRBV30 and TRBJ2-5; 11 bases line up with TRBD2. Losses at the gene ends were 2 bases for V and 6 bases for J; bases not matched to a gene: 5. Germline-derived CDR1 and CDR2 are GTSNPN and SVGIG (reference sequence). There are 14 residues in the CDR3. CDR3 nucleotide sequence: TGTGCCTGGAGTATAGCGGGAGGGTTACAGACCCAGTACTTC. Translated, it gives CAWSIAGGLQTQYF.

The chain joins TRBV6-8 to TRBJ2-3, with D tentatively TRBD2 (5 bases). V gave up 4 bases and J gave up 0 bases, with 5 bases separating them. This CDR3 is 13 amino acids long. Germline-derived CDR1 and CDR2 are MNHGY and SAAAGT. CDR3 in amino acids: CASSSGSTDTQYF. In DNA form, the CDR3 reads TGTGCCAGCAGTTCGGGGAGCACAGATACGCAGTATTTT.

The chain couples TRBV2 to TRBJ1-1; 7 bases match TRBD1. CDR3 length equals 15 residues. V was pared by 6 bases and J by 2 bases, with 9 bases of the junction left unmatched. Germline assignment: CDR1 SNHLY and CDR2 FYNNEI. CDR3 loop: CASRETGVVNTEAFF. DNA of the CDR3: TGTGCCAGCAGAGAAACAGGGGTCGTCAACACTGAAGCTTTCTTT.

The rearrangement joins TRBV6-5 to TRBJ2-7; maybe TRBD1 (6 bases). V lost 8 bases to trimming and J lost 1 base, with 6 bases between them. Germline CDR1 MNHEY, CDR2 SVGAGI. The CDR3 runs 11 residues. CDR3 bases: TGTGCCAGCGGACAGTCCTACGAGCAGTACTTC. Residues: CASGQSYEQYF.

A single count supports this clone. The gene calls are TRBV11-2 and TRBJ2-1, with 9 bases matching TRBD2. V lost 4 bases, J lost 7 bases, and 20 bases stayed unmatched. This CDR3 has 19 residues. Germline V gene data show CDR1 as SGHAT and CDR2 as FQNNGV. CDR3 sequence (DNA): TGTGCCAGCAGCTGGGTCAGCGGGAGGCCCCCAAATGATCAAAATGAGCAGTTCTTC. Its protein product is CASSWVSGRPPNDQNEQFF. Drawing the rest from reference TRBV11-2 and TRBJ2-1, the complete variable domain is EAGVAQSPRYKIIEKRQSVAFWCNPISGHATLYWYQQILGQGPKLLIQFQNNGVVDDSQLPKDRFSAERLKGVDSTLKIQPAKLEDSAVYLCASSWVSGRPPNDQNEQFFGPGTRLTVL.

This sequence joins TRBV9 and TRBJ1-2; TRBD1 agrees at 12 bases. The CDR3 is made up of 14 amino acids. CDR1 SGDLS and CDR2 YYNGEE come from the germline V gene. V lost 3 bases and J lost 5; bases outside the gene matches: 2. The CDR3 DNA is TGTGCCAGCAGCGAGGGACAGGGGGCATATGGCTACACCTTC. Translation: CASSEGQGAYGYTF.

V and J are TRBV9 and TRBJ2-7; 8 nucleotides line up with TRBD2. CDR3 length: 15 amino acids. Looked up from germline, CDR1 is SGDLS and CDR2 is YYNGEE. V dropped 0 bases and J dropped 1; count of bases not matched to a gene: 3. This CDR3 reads CASSVGGGRSYEQYF. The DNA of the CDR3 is TGTGCCAGCAGCGTAGGCGGCGGGAGGTCCTACGAGCAGTACTTC.

For the CDR3, the DNA is TGTGCCAGCTCACCACCACCGACAGTCTCTGGGGCCAACGTCCTGACTTTC. It translates to CASSPPPTVSGANVLTF. The chain carries TRBV18 and TRBJ2-6; D is perhaps TRBD1 (5 bases). Trimming removed 0 bases from V and 0 bases from J, with 9 bases in between. The CDR3 spans 17 residues. Germline CDR1 and CDR2: KGHSH and LQKENI.

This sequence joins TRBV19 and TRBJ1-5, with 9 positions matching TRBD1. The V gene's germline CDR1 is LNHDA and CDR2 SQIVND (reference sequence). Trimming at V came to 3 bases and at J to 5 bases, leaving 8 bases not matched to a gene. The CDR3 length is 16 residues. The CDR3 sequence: CASSIPGQGADQPQHF. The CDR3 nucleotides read TGTGCCAGTAGTATTCCGGGACAGGGTGCCGATCAGCCCCAGCATTTT.

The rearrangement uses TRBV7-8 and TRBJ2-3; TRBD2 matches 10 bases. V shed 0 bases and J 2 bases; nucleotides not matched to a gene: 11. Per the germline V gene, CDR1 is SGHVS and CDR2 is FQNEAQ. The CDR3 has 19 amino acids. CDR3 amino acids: CASSLAASGGPGNTDTQYF. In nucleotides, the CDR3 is TGTGCCAGCAGCTTAGCCGCTAGCGGGGGCCCTGGGAACACAGATACGCAGTATTTT.

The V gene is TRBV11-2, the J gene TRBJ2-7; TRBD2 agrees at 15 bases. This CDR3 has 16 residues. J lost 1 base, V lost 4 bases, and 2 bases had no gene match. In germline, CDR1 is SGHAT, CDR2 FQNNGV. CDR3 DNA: TGTGCCAGCAGCTCAGGACTAGCGGGAGGGTCCTACGAGCAGTACTTC. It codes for CASSSGLAGGSYEQYF. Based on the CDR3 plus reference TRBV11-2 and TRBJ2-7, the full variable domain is EAGVAQSPRYKIIEKRQSVAFWCNPISGHATLYWYQQILGQGPKLLIQFQNNGVVDDSQLPKDRFSAERLKGVDSTLKIQPAKLEDSAVYLCASSSGLAGGSYEQYFGPGTRLTVT.

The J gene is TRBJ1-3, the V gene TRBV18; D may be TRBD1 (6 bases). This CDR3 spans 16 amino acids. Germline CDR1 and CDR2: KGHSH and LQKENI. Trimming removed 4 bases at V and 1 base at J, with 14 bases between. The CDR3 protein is CASSRQETSSGNTIYF. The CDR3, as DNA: TGTGCCAGCTCACGACAGGAAACTTCTTCTGGAAACACCATATATTTT.

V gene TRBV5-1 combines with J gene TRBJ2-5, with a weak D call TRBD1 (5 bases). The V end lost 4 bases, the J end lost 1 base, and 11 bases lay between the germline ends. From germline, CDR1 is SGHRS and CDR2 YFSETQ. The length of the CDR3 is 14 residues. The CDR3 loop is CASSLQGSQETQYF. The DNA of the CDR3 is TGCGCCAGCAGCCTGCAGGGCTCCCAAGAGACCCAGTACTTC.

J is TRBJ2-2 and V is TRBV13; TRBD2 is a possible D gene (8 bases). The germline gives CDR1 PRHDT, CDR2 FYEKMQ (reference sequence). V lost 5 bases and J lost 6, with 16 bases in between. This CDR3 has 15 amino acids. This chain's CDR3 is CASSPREGAAGELFF. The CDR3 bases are TGTGCCAGCAGCCCTCGGGAGGGGGCCGCCGGGGAGCTGTTTTTT. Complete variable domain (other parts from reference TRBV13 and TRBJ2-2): AAGVIQSPRHLIKEKRETATLKCYPIPRHDTVYWYQQGPGQDPQFLISFYEKMQSDKGSIPDRFSAQQFSDYHSELNMSSLELGDSALYFCASSPREGAAGELFFGEGSRLTVL.

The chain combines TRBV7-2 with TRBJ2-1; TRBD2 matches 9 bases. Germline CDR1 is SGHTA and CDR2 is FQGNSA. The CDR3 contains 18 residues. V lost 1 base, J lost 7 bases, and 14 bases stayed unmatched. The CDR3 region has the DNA TGTGCCAGCAGCTTAGGGGGTTTCGGGCGGGGGGGCTTGAATGAGCAGTTCTTC. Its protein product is CASSLGGFGRGGLNEQFF.

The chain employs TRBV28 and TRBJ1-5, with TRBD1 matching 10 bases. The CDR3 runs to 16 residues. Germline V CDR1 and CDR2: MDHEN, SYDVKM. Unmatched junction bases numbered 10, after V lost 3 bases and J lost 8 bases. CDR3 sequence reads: CASSLGTGVAGEPQHF. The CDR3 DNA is TGTGCCAGCAGTTTGGGGACAGGGGTGGCTGGAGAGCCCCAGCATTTT. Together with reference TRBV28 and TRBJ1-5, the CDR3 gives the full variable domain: DVKVTQSSRYLVKRTGEKVFLECVQDMDHENMFWYRQDPGLGLRLIYFSYDVKMKEKGDIPEGYSVSREKKERFSLILESASTNQTSMYLCASSLGTGVAGEPQHFGDGTRLSIL.